This T cell receptor beta chain was documented in a study of T-cell reconstitution after alpha-beta-depleted transplantation in children. This clonotype was detected only a few times. The CDR3 has 17 amino acids. After removal of 0 bases from V and 7 bases from J, the junction contained 13 bases not matched to a gene. Germline values: CDR1 SGHTA, CDR2 FQGNSA. Unique molecular identifiers tagged the TCRbeta library. TCRdb re-called the PCR reads through MiXCR, storing one row per CDR3 protein. The sample carries 450,000 to 600,000 distinct CDR3 sequences, 32% recorded once. J is TRBJ2-7 and V is TRBV7-2; TRBD2 aligns across 9 bases. The TCR originated in a human donor who donated a stem cell graft to a child with aplastic anemia. Sample: PBMCs from the stem cell graft donor, taken from the stem cell graft. This CDR3 is CASSLAPYGREGREQYF. CDR3 nucleotide sequence: TGTGCCAGCAGCTTAGCCCCTTATGGGCGGGAGGGCCGGGAGCAGTACTTC.